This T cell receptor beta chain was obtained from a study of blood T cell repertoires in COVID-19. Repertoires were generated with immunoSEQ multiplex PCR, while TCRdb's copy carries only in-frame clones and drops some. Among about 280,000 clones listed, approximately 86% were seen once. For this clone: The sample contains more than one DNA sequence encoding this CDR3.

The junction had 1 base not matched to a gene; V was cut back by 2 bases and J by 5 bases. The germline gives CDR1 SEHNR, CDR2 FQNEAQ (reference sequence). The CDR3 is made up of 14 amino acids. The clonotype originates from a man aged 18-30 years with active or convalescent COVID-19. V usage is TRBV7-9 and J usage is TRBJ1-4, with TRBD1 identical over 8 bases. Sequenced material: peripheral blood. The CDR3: CASSLRQGNEKLFF. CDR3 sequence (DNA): TGTGCCAGCAGCTTAAGACAGGGGAATGAAAAACTGTTTTTT. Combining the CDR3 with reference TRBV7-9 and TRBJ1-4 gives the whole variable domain DTGVSQNPRHKITKRGQNVTFRCDPISEHNRLYWYRQTLGQGPEFLTYFQNEAQLEKSRLLSDRFSAERPKGSFSTLEIQRTEQGDSAMYLCASSLRQGNEKLFFGSGTQLSVL.